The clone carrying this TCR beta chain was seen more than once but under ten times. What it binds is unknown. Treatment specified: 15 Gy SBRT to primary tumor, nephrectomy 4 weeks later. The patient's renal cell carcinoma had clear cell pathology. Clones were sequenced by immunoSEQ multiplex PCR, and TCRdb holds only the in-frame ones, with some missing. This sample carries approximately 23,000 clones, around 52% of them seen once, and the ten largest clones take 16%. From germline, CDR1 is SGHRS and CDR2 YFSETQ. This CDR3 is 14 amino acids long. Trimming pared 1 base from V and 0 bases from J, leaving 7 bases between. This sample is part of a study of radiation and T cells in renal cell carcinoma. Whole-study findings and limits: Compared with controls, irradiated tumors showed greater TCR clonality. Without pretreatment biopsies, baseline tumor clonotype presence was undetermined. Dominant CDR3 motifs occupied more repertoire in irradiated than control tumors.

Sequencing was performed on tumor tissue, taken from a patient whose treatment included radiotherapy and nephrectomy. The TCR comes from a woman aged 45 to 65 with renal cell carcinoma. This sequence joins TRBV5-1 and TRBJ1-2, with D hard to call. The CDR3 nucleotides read TGCGCCAGCAGCTTGCTGCAAGCTAACTATGGCTACACCTTC. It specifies CASSLLQANYGYTF.